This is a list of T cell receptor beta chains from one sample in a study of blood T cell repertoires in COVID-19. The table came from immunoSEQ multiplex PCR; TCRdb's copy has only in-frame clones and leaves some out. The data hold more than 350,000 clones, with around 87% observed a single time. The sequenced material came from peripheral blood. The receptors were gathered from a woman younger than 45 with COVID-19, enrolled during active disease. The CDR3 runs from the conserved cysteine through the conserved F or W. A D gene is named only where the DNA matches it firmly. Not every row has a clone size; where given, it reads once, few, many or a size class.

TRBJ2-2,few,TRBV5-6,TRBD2,TGTGCCAGCAGCGGACTAGCGGGAGGTGGGACCGGGGAGCTGTTTTTT,CASSGLAGGGTGELFF
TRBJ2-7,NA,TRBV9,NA,TGTGCCAGCAGCGTAGGCGGCGGGACCTCCTACGAGCAGTACTTC,CASSVGGGTSYEQYF
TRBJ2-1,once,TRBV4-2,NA,TGTGCCAGCAGCCAAGATAGGGGGACCTTCAATGAGCAGTTCTTC,CASSQDRGTFNEQFF
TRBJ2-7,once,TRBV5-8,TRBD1,TGTGCCAGCAGCTTGGGGGCAGGGGGCTCTTTCGAGCAGTACTTC,CASSLGAGGSFEQYF
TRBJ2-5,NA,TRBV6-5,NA,TGTGCCAGCAGTTGGGCCCGGGGGACCCAGTACTTC,CASSWARGTQYF
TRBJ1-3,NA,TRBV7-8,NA,TGTGCCAGCAGCTTTGCAGTGCTCTCCTCTGGAAACACCATATATTTT,CASSFAVLSSGNTIYF
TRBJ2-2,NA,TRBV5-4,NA,TGTGCCAGCAGCTTGCTTGCAGGGCAGGGCACCGGGGAGCTGTTTTTT,CASSLLAGQGTGELFF
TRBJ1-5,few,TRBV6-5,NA,TGTGCCAGCACCCGGGGGGGATCCCAGCCCCAGCATTTT,CASTRGGSQPQHF
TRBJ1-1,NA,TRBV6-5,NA,TGTGCCAGCAGCATATCAGGGGTTTCGAACACTGAAGCTTTCTTT,CASSISGVSNTEAFF
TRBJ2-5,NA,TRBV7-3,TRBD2,TGTGCCAGCAGGTCTACCGGGACTACCAAAGAGACCCAGTACTTC,CASRSTGTTKETQYF